This entry lists 20 T cell receptor beta chains sequenced from one sample in a study of shared clonotypes between healthy human individuals. Method: immunoSEQ multiplex PCR; TCRdb's copy keeps in-frame clones and lacks some. The profile shows approximately 480,000 clones, 75% to 80% of them singletons. The source material was PBMCs. These receptors all come from a woman aged 40-49 years in good health. Some clones in this sample may be carry-over from other donors' samples.

The chain uses TRBV11-2 and TRBJ2-4; D is perhaps TRBD1 or TRBD2 (5 bases each). Germline V gene lookup returns CDR1 SGHAT and CDR2 FQNNGV. Trimming left V 3 bases short and J 3 bases short, with 21 bases between. The CDR3 sequence is 18 residues long. The CDR3 loop reads CASSLAKGSYLDKNIQYF. DNA for the CDR3: TGTGCCAGCAGCTTGGCCAAGGGGAGTTATCTGGACAAAAACATTCAGTACTTC.

This clone showed up just a few times. The J gene is TRBJ2-5, the V gene TRBV4-2; D may be TRBD2 (5 bases). The V and J ends lost 0 bases and 5 bases respectively, with 13 bases between them. Germline V gene data show CDR1 as LGHNA and CDR2 as YNFKEQ. The CDR3 consists of 15 residues. This CDR3 is CASSQDARDGETQYF. The CDR3 DNA reads TGTGCCAGCAGCCAAGATGCCCGGGATGGGGAGACCCAGTACTTC.

This chain joins TRBV10-3 and TRBJ2-3; TRBD1 matches at 7 bases. V shed 6 bases and J 3 bases; nucleotides not matched to a gene: 9. The germline gives CDR1 ENHRY, CDR2 SYGVKD. The CDR3 contains 15 residues. CDR3 region: CAISGSNRGTDTQYF. CDR3 bases: TGTGCCATCAGCGGAAGTAACAGGGGAACAGATACGCAGTATTTT.

This clone has only one observation. The V gene is TRBV29-1, the J gene TRBJ1-1; no definite D call. The CDR3 length is 12 residues. The ends were cut back, 6 bases at V and 0 bases at J, with 8 bases in the middle. Germline-derived CDR1 and CDR2 are SQVTM and ANQGSEA. The CDR3 DNA sequence: TGCAGCGTGAATTGGGTGAACACTGAAGCTTTCTTT. It yields the protein CSVNWVNTEAFF. The full variable domain, completed using reference TRBV29-1 and TRBJ1-1, is SAVISQKPSRDICQRGTSLTIQCQVDSQVTMMFWYRQQPGQSLTLIATANQGSEATYESGFVIDKFPISRPNLTFSTLTVSNMSPEDSSIYLCSVNWVNTEAFFGQGTRLTVV.

J is TRBJ2-4 and V is TRBV19, with D possibly being TRBD1 (5 bases). The CDR3 is made up of 16 amino acids. Germline CDR1 reads LNHDA; CDR2 reads SQIVND (reference sequence). V was shortened by 8 bases and J by 1 base, with 18 bases between the two germline ends. The CDR3: CASSKDRRFAKNIQYF. DNA of the CDR3: TGTGCCAGTTCGAAAGACAGACGTTTTGCCAAAAACATTCAGTACTTC.

The rearrangement joins TRBV27 to TRBJ1-6, with D possibly matching TRBD1 (6 bases). Germline V gene sequence: CDR1 MNHEY, CDR2 SMNVEV (reference sequence). The length of the CDR3 is 18 residues. V was shortened by 0 bases and J by 5 bases, with 17 bases between the two germline ends. The CDR3 nucleotides are TGTGCCAGCAGTTTATCGGGGGCCCCCATTAGAAATAATTCACCCCTCCACTTT. Its protein is CASSLSGAPIRNNSPLHF.

This sequence joins TRBV5-1 and TRBJ2-3; D gene uncertain. From germline, CDR1 is SGHRS and CDR2 YFSETQ. The CDR3 spans 14 residues. V gave up 1 base and J gave up 2 bases, with 8 bases separating them. CDR3 sequence reads: CASSLSSPTDTQYF. For the CDR3, the DNA is TGCGCCAGCAGCTTGTCGAGCCCCACAGATACGCAGTATTTT.

V and J are TRBV5-5 and TRBJ1-5, with D unresolved. Per the germline V gene, CDR1 is SGHKS and CDR2 is YYEKEE (reference sequence). The CDR3 extends over 14 amino acids. V was trimmed by 3 bases and J by 3 bases, leaving 10 bases between them. The CDR3 spells CASSSGNFNQPQHF. The CDR3 DNA is TGTGCCAGCAGCTCGGGAAACTTCAATCAGCCCCAGCATTTT.

The chain combines TRBV27 with TRBJ1-3, with 8 positions matching TRBD1. Germline V lookup: CDR1 MNHEY, CDR2 SMNVEV (reference sequence). Trimming removed 7 bases from V and 0 bases from J; junction bases left unmatched: 5. The CDR3 covers 15 residues. The DNA for the CDR3 is TGTGCCAGCACCTCGGACAGGGCCTCTGGAAACACCATATATTTT. Protein: CASTSDRASGNTIYF.

The rearrangement joins TRBV15 to TRBJ2-7, with no clear D. This CDR3 has 16 residues. Germline CDR1 is LNHNV and CDR2 is YYDKDF (reference sequence). The germline V and J ends were trimmed by 3 bases and 6 bases, with 21 bases remaining between them. The CDR3 protein is CATSSPHAERRGEQYF. CDR3 DNA: TGTGCCACCAGCAGCCCCCACGCGGAACGTCGAGGCGAGCAGTACTTC.

The V call is TRBV4-1, the J call TRBJ2-2; D perhaps matches TRBD2 (5 bases). Trimming shortened V by 4 bases and J by 6 bases, and 12 bases separated the two germline ends. The CDR3 is 14 amino acids. Germline values: CDR1 MGHRA, CDR2 YSYEKL. In DNA form, the CDR3 reads TGCGCCAGCAGCCCCAGCTCGCGGGCCGGGGAGCTGTTTTTT. It is translated as CASSPSSRAGELFF.

V is TRBV5-1 and J is TRBJ1-2; a possible D gene is TRBD1 (5 bases). In germline, CDR1 is SGHRS, CDR2 YFSETQ. This CDR3 region has 16 residues. With 4 bases removed from V and 4 bases from J, the gap between germline ends came to 20 bases. CDR3 bases: TGCGCCAGCAGCCCGGCCCCCGGGACCCAGAGCTATGGCTACACCTTC. Translating gives CASSPAPGTQSYGYTF.

V and J are TRBV2 and TRBJ2-3, with D possibly matching TRBD2 (7 bases). V shed 9 bases and J shed 3 bases, with 16 bases lying between them. Germline V lookup: CDR1 SNHLY, CDR2 FYNNEI. CDR3 length: 14 residues. The CDR3 DNA is TGTGCCAGTATCTGGGGGGGGCGAACAGATACGCAGTATTTT. This gives the protein CASIWGGRTDTQYF.

The rearrangement joins TRBV18 to TRBJ2-3; D is ambiguous. CDR1 and CDR2 (germline): KGHSH, LQKENI. This CDR3 contains 16 residues. With 3 bases removed from V and 0 bases from J, the gap between germline ends came to 13 bases. The CDR3 coding sequence is TGTGCCAGCTCACCCCTGCTTCCGAGAAGCACAGATACGCAGTATTTT. Its translation is CASSPLLPRSTDTQYF.

The chain uses TRBV6-1 and TRBJ2-6; no reliable D call. The CDR3 consists of 15 residues. With 8 bases removed from V and 0 bases from J, the gap between germline ends came to 11 bases. Germline V gene sequence: CDR1 MNHNS, CDR2 SASEGT. The CDR3 coding sequence is TGTGCCAGCGGTACAGCGAGCTCTGGGGCCAACGTCCTGACTTTC. Its translation: CASGTASSGANVLTF.

DNA for the CDR3: TGCAGCGTTGATAATCCATTCTCCTACAATGAGCAGTTCTTC. Encoded protein: CSVDNPFSYNEQFF. The chain links TRBV29-1 to TRBJ2-1; unclear D gene. The CDR3 is 14 residues long. The V end was cut by 3 bases, the J end by 0 bases, with 9 bases between. Germline V CDR1 and CDR2: SQVTM, ANQGSEA.

This clone was detected only a few times. The CDR3 here is CAWSPRRVQETQYF. In DNA form, the CDR3 reads TGTGCCTGGAGCCCCCGACGGGTCCAAGAGACCCAGTACTTC. This chain links TRBV30 with TRBJ2-5; no clear D gene. V dropped 3 bases and J dropped 1 base, with 12 bases sitting between them. The CDR3 runs 14 residues. Per germline, CDR1 GTSNPN and CDR2 SVGIG (reference sequence). The full variable domain, with the rest looked up from reference TRBV30 and TRBJ2-5, is SQTIHQWPATLVQPVGSPLSLECTVEGTSNPNLYWYRQAAGRGLQLLFYSVGIGQISSEVPQNLSASRPQDRQFILSSKKLLLSDSGFYLCAWSPRRVQETQYFGPGTRLLVL.

This clone has a single count. This chain links TRBV19 with TRBJ2-5, with TRBD2 as a possible D gene (6 bases). The ends were cut back, 4 bases at V and 7 bases at J, with 10 bases in the middle. The germline V gene has CDR1 LNHDA and CDR2 SQIVND (reference sequence). The CDR3 loop spans 12 amino acids. The CDR3 loop is CASSTNGGTQYF. In DNA, the CDR3 is TGTGCCAGTAGTACAAACGGGGGGACCCAGTACTTC.

J is TRBJ2-2 and V is TRBV5-1; D not certain. The V and J ends lost 1 base and 0 bases respectively, with 13 bases between them. This CDR3 is built from 17 residues. Per the germline V gene, CDR1 is SGHRS and CDR2 is YFSETQ. DNA of the CDR3: TGCGCCAGCAGCTTGAGAAGCACAACCACGAACACCGGGGAGCTGTTTTTT. Its protein product is CASSLRSTTTNTGELFF.

This clone was seen ten or more times. This chain uses TRBV6-4 with TRBJ2-6, with D uncertain. From germline, CDR1 is MRHNA and CDR2 SNTAGT. V was shortened by 2 bases and J by 1 base, with 6 bases between the two germline ends. CDR3 size: 15 residues. This CDR3 reads CASSDTRSGANVLTF. The CDR3 coding sequence is TGTGCCAGCAGTGACACGCGATCTGGGGCCAACGTCCTGACTTTC.